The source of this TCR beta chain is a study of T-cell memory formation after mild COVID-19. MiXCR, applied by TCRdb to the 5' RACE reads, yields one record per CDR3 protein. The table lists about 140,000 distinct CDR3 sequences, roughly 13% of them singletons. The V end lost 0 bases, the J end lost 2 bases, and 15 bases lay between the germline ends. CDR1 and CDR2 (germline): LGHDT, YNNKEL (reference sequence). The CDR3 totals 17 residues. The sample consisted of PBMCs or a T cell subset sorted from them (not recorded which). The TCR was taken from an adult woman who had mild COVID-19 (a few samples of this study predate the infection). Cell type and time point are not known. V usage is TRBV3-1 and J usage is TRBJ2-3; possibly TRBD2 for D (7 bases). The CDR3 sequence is CASSQDHGGPSTDTQYF. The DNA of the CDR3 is TGTGCCAGCAGCCAAGATCACGGGGGGCCTTCCACAGATACGCAGTATTTT.